Following are 31 T cell receptor beta chains from one sample sequenced in a study of tumor-infiltrating lymphocytes in primary liver carcinoma. cDNA specific to TCR beta was made from 500 ng of total RNA, with a constant-region primer employed for priming. The TCR beta library was amplified through three nested multiplex PCR rounds in a modified ARM-PCR procedure. For approximately 11 cycles apiece, the opening two PCR rounds ran with TRBV1-TRBV30 forward primers and a C-beta reverse primer. TCRdb reprocessed the multiplex PCR reads via MiXCR and lists one record per CDR3 protein. The top ten hold about 27% of the sample, which has about 100,000 distinct CDR3 sequences, 65% to 70% seen once. From unsorted bulk tissue weighing roughly 17-31 mg, DNA and RNA were co-extracted. Material for sequencing was tumor-adjacent normal liver tissue. These receptors originate from a middle-aged man with primary liver carcinoma and hepatitis B virus infection.

To note about this clonotype: In this CDR3 the conserved last residue, phenylalanine or tryptophan, is missing, so a read error is likely. This rearrangement joins TRBV12-3 or TRBV12-4 to TRBJ2-3; tentative D call: TRBD2 (6 bases). The CDR3 loop spans 13 amino acids. V gave up 1 base and J gave up 4 bases, with 6 bases separating them. CDR3: CASSLVAADTQYS. In DNA, the CDR3 is TGTGCCAGCAGTTTAGTAGCGGCAGATACGCAGTATTCT.

Note on this clonotype: A read error may be the cause here, since a much bigger clone is one base away. The rearrangement uses TRBV7-9 and TRBJ1-2; no clear D. The CDR3 is 12 residues long. Germline V gene data show CDR1 as SEHNR and CDR2 as FQNEAQ (reference sequence). Trimming left V 5 bases short and J 10 bases short, with 14 bases between. CDR3 sequence: CASSRVGADYTF. The CDR3 DNA follows: TGTGCCAGCAGCCGCGTGGGAGCCGACTACACCTTC.

The chain uses TRBV24-1 and TRBJ1-5; 8 positions agree with TRBD1. This CDR3 contains 15 residues. In germline, CDR1 is KGHDR, CDR2 SFDVKD. Trimming cost V 3 bases and J 4 bases; bases outside gene matches: 4. CDR3 in amino acids: CATSDGQGKNQPQHF. The CDR3 nucleotides are TGTGCCACCAGTGATGGACAGGGTAAAAATCAGCCCCAGCATTTT.

A few counts support this clonotype. The genes are TRBV24-1 and TRBJ2-7; 8 nucleotides match TRBD1. V dropped 4 bases and J dropped 2; count of bases not matched to a gene: 3. Looked up from germline, CDR1 is KGHDR and CDR2 is SFDVKD. CDR3 length equals 14 residues. The CDR3 loop reads CATSDPGQAYEQYF. The CDR3 DNA sequence: TGTGCCACCAGTGACCCGGGACAGGCCTACGAGCAGTACTTC.

J is TRBJ1-4 and V is TRBV7-9; D gene ambiguous. V was shortened by 8 bases and J by 4 bases, with 8 bases between the two germline ends. The V gene's germline CDR1 is SEHNR and CDR2 FQNEAQ (reference sequence). This CDR3 has 12 amino acids. This CDR3 reads CASRVNNEKLFF. In DNA, the CDR3 is TGTGCCAGCCGCGTCAATAATGAAAAACTGTTTTTT.

This sequence joins TRBV28 and TRBJ1-2; 9 nucleotides line up with TRBD1. The germline gives CDR1 MDHEN, CDR2 SYDVKM. This CDR3 spans 15 amino acids. Germline trimming cut 4 bases from V and 4 bases from J; bases unmatched to any gene: 7. CDR3 DNA: TGTGCCAGCAGTTCCGGGACAGGGATCGTCTATGGCTACACCTTC. This translates into CASSSGTGIVYGYTF.

As to this clonotype: One end of the junction varies from germline; a read error may be responsible. The chain uses TRBV5-4 and TRBJ1-2, with 7 bases fitting TRBD1. CDR1 is SGHNT and CDR2 is YYREEE in the germline V gene (reference sequence). The CDR3 runs 16 residues. CDR3 protein: CASSTNQGGRDRGYIF. The CDR3 coding sequence is TGCGCCAGCAGCACTAACCAGGGGGGTCGGGATCGGGGCTACATCTTC.

This clonotype was seen just once. Germline and junction disagree at one end, which may indicate a read error. The chain links TRBV5-1 to TRBJ2-7, with a possible D match to TRBD1 (6 bases). The CDR3 is made up of 13 amino acids. Germline V gene data show CDR1 as SGHRS and CDR2 as YFSETQ. The CDR3 sequence: CANSSRDIYEQYF. DNA for the CDR3: TGCGCCAACAGCTCTCGGGACATCTACGAGCAGTACTTC.

The table lists this clonotype with a few counts. CDR3 loop: CASSWAGGPDGELFF. CDR3 coding DNA: TGTGCCAGCAGCTGGGCGGGAGGGCCAGACGGGGAGCTGTTTTTT. This chain links TRBV7-2 with TRBJ2-2; 9 positions agree with TRBD2. The germline V gene encodes CDR1 SGHTA and CDR2 FQGNSA. Trimming cost V 4 bases and J 7 bases; bases outside gene matches: 7. The CDR3 consists of 15 residues.

At least ten counts were recorded for this clonotype. In DNA, the CDR3 is TGTGCCTGGAGGGGATTGCGGGCGTACCAAGAGACCCAGTACTTC. It is translated as CAWRGLRAYQETQYF. The rearrangement uses TRBV30 and TRBJ2-5; tentative D call: TRBD2 (5 bases). CDR3 size: 15 residues. Trimming shortened V by 3 bases and J by 0 bases, and 14 bases separated the two germline ends. In germline, CDR1 is GTSNPN, CDR2 SVGIG (reference sequence).

Of note for this clonotype: A clone one base away is much larger, so this may be a read error. The gene calls are TRBV4-2 and TRBJ2-7, with 11 bases fitting TRBD2. The CDR3 consists of 16 residues. Germline V gene data show CDR1 as LGHNA and CDR2 as YNFKEQ. This chain's CDR3 is CVSSQGELAGGHEQYF. The CDR3 nucleotides are TGTGTCAGCAGCCAAGGGGAGCTAGCGGGAGGCCACGAGCAGTACTTC.

Remarks on this clonotype: One base away lies a much larger clone, so this may be a sequencing read error. The CDR3 sequence: CASSLRAGVSPLHF. The CDR3 DNA sequence: TGCGCCAGCAGCTTAAGGGCAGGGGTCTCACCCCTCCACTTT. This chain connects TRBV5-1 to TRBJ1-6; a possible D gene is TRBD1 (6 bases). The CDR3 has 14 amino acids. Germline CDR1 and CDR2: SGHRS and YFSETQ. V lost 2 bases and J 10 bases, leaving 13 bases between the germline ends.

The chain uses TRBV6-5 and TRBJ2-3; 10 bases map to TRBD1. The CDR3 loop spans 13 amino acids. CDR1 is MNHEY and CDR2 is SVGAGI in the germline V gene. V lost 6 bases and J lost 4; bases outside the gene matches: 1. The CDR3 loop reads CASRTGGPDTQYF. In DNA form, the CDR3 reads TGTGCCAGCAGGACAGGGGGCCCAGATACGCAGTATTTT.

The chain is built from TRBV2 and TRBJ2-1, with D perhaps TRBD1 (5 bases). Per the germline V gene, CDR1 is SNHLY and CDR2 is FYNNEI. There are 14 residues in the CDR3. The germline V and J ends were trimmed by 5 bases and 8 bases, with 16 bases remaining between them. In nucleotides, the CDR3 is TGTGCCAGCAGTCTGCCCAACCAGGGTTATGAGCAGTTCTTC. Its protein is CASSLPNQGYEQFF. Together with reference TRBV2 and TRBJ2-1, the CDR3 gives the full variable domain: EPEVTQTPSHQVTQMGQEVILRCVPISNHLYFYWYRQILGQKVEFLVSFYNNEISEKSEIFDDQFSVERPDGSNFTLKIRSTKLEDSAMYFCASSLPNQGYEQFFGPGTRLTVL.

Notes on this clonotype: A read error may explain this, as a much larger clone is one base away. The gene calls are TRBV5-4 and TRBJ2-2; 16 bases line up with TRBD2. CDR1 is SGHNT, CDR2 YYREEE, per germline (reference sequence). CDR3 length equals 19 residues. This chain's CDR3 is CASSSRGLAGGPVTGEMFF. The CDR3 nucleotides are TGTGCCAGCAGCTCACGGGGACTAGCGGGAGGGCCTGTAACCGGGGAGATGTTTTTT.

As for this clonotype: The junction shows a germline mismatch at one end, possibly a read error. The J gene is TRBJ2-3, the V gene TRBV28, with 7 bases that match TRBD2. The CDR3 loop spans 17 amino acids. Germline assignment: CDR1 MDHEN and CDR2 SYDVKM. The CDR3 nucleotides read TGTGCCAGCAGTTGGGTCGGGGGGTCGGGGAGCACAGATACGCACTATTTT. This translates into CASSWVGGSGSTDTHYF. The whole variable domain, filled in from reference TRBV28 and TRBJ2-3, reads DVKVTQSSRYLVKRTGEKVFLECVQDMDHENMFWYRQDPGLGLRLIYFSYDVKMKEKGDIPEGYSVSREKKERFSLILESASTNQTSMYLCASSWVGGSGSTDTHYFGPGTRLTVL.

For this clonotype: Since no conserved phenylalanine or tryptophan closes the CDR3, a read error is the likely cause. This rearrangement joins TRBV6-1 to TRBJ2-1, with 9 nucleotides matching TRBD2. J was trimmed by 8 bases and V by 5 bases; bases with no gene match: 10. The CDR3 extends over 15 amino acids. Germline V gives CDR1 MNHNS, CDR2 SASEGT. CDR3 loop: CASSKEVAGADEQFL. The DNA of the CDR3 is TGTGCCAGCAGTAAAGAGGTAGCGGGAGCGGATGAGCAGTTCCTC.

As to this clonotype: A read error may account for a junction end that differs from germline. The chain uses TRBV28 and TRBJ2-1; 7 positions agree with TRBD1. Germline CDR1 MDHEN, CDR2 SYDVKM. This CDR3 has 15 amino acids. The CDR3 coding sequence is TGTGCCAGCAACCCCCCGGGACAGAGCCACAATGACCAGTTCTTC. Amino acid sequence: CASNPPGQSHNDQFF.

The chain combines TRBV6-6 with TRBJ1-6; 10 positions agree with TRBD1. The ends lost 5 bases at V and 11 bases at J; junction bases unmatched: 12. The germline CDR1 and CDR2 sequences are MNHNY and SVGAGI (reference sequence). The CDR3 contains 16 residues. The DNA of the CDR3 is TGTGCCAGCAGTCCTCCGGGACAGGGGAATATTCCACCCCTCCACTTT. It is translated as CASSPPGQGNIPPLHF.

Details on this clonotype: At one of its ends the junction is not consistent with the germline gene, which may arise from a read error. The rearrangement links TRBV5-6 to TRBJ1-1, with D possibly matching TRBD1 (5 bases). Germline V gene data show CDR1 as SGHDT and CDR2 as YYEEEE. This CDR3 contains 15 residues. DNA for the CDR3: TGTGCCGGCAGCGGAGGGGACGGAATGAGCACTGAAGCTTTCTTT. Its translation is CAGSGGDGMSTEAFF.

Concerning this clonotype: The junction departs from the called germline gene at one end, perhaps through a read error. This chain joins TRBV4-1 and TRBJ2-7; D is perhaps TRBD2 (6 bases). This CDR3 spans 16 amino acids. The germline gives CDR1 MGHRA, CDR2 YSYEKL. The CDR3 region has the DNA TGTGCCAGCAGCCAAGATCTGCAGGAGGGTGCCTACGAGCAGTACTTC. Translating it yields CASSQDLQEGAYEQYF.

This clonotype has a count of ten or more. This chain connects TRBV5-4 to TRBJ2-5; tentative D call: TRBD1 (6 bases). Germline V gene sequence: CDR1 SGHNT, CDR2 YYREEE (reference sequence). CDR3 size: 15 residues. Trimming shortened V by 0 bases and J by 4 bases, and 13 bases separated the two germline ends. The CDR3 DNA follows: TGTGCCAGCAGCTTGGCCTTTAGGGGGTCAGAGACCCAGTACTTC. It specifies CASSLAFRGSETQYF.

Concerning this clonotype: A read error may account for a junction end that differs from germline. The chain couples TRBV11-2 to TRBJ2-1; TRBD2 matches 7 bases. The CDR3 totals 18 residues. The germline V gene encodes CDR1 SGHAT and CDR2 FQNNGV. CDR3 sequence (DNA): TGTGCCAGCAGACCGACCGGGGGGACTGCGGGAAACGACGATAAGCAGTTATTC. Translating gives CASRPTGGTAGNDDKQLF.

This chain connects TRBV7-9 to TRBJ2-3, with 12 bases matching TRBD2. This CDR3 has 16 amino acids. V trimming: 5 bases; J trimming: 4 bases; junction bases outside the gene matches: 7. CDR1 is SEHNR, CDR2 FQNEAQ, per germline (reference sequence). The chain's CDR3 is CASSALLAGGPDTQYF. DNA of the CDR3: TGTGCCAGCAGCGCACTACTAGCGGGGGGTCCAGATACGCAGTATTTT. The full variable domain, in which reference TRBV7-9 and TRBJ2-3 provide the parts outside the CDR3, is DTGVSQNPRHKITKRGQNVTFRCDPISEHNRLYWYRQTLGQGPEFLTYFQNEAQLEKSRLLSDRFSAERPKGSFSTLEIQRTEQGDSAMYLCASSALLAGGPDTQYFGPGTRLTVL.

Details on this clonotype: One base away lies a much larger clone, so this may be a sequencing read error. The chain employs TRBV7-8 and TRBJ1-2; D perhaps matches TRBD1 (6 bases). The CDR3 is 14 amino acids. The germline V gene encodes CDR1 SGHVS and CDR2 FQNEAQ. The CDR3 loop reads CVSSLAQQGLGYTF. The CDR3 nucleotides are TGTGTCAGCAGCTTAGCGCAACAGGGCTTGGGCTACACCTTC. Full variable domain (outside the CDR3, taken from reference TRBV7-8 and TRBJ1-2): GAGVSQSPRYKVAKRGQDVALRCDPISGHVSLFWYQQALGQGPEFLTYFQNEAQLDKSGLPSDRFFAERPEGSVSTLKIQRTQQEDSAVYLCVSSLAQQGLGYTFGSGTRLTVV.

This clonotype was counted once. The germline gene is not matched at one end of the junction; a read error may be the cause. The gene calls are TRBV11-2 and TRBJ2-6; no reliable D call. Germline CDR1 reads SGHAT; CDR2 reads FQNNGV. This CDR3 is 14 amino acids long. The CDR3 is CASSLASGANVLTF. The CDR3 region has the DNA TGTGCCAGTAGCTTAGCTTCTGGGGCCAACGTCCTGACTTTC.

This clonotype has only one observation. Given a much more abundant clone one base away, this may be a read error. This rearrangement joins TRBV7-9 to TRBJ2-3; D may be TRBD2 (6 bases). Deletions cut 6 bases from V and 5 bases from J, with 18 bases between. The V gene's germline CDR1 is SEHNR and CDR2 FQNEAQ (reference sequence). CDR3 length: 15 amino acids. CDR3 sequence (DNA): TGTGCCAGCAGTTCCTGGGGGGTCACCATAGATACGCAGTATTTT. Amino acid sequence: CASSSWGVTIDTQYF.

The J gene is TRBJ1-2, the V gene TRBV4-1; TRBD1 agrees at 9 bases. The ends lost 8 bases at V and 3 bases at J; junction bases unmatched: 13. The CDR3 sequence is 16 residues long. Germline V gives CDR1 MGHRA, CDR2 YSYEKL. DNA for the CDR3: TGCGCCAGCGGGTCGACAGGGGGAAGATTGTACTATGGCTACACCTTC. Its protein is CASGSTGGRLYYGYTF.

In its sample, this clonotype was seen many times. The chain recombines TRBV12-3 or TRBV12-4 with TRBJ2-1; unclear D gene. V gave up 8 bases and J gave up 6 bases, with 17 bases separating them. This CDR3 contains 14 residues. This CDR3 reads CASSSTLGSNEQFF. DNA of the CDR3: TGTGCCAGCTCCTCTACCCTTGGGTCCAATGAGCAGTTCTTC.

The chain has TRBV5-1 and TRBJ2-7; D is possibly TRBD2 (5 bases). CDR1 SGHRS and CDR2 YFSETQ come from the germline V gene. With 0 bases removed from V and 0 bases from J, the gap between germline ends came to 13 bases. The CDR3 runs to 16 residues. CDR3 DNA sequence: TGCGCCAGCAGCTTGGCCGGAAGTGGGAGCTCCTACGAGCAGTACTTC. Amino acid sequence: CASSLAGSGSSYEQYF. Variable domain in full (rest from reference TRBV5-1 and TRBJ2-7): KAGVTQTPRYLIKTRGQQVTLSCSPISGHRSVSWYQQTPGQGLQFLFEYFSETQRNKGNFPGRFSGRQFSNSRSEMNVSTLELGDSALYLCASSLAGSGSSYEQYFGPGTRLTVT.

The chain combines TRBV29-1 with TRBJ2-7; weak D call: TRBD1 (5 bases). V lost 8 bases and J lost 3, with 17 bases in between. The CDR3 has 13 residues. The germline gives CDR1 SQVTM, CDR2 ANQGSEA. DNA of the CDR3: TGCAGCATGGGCCTCGACAGAGGCTACGAGCAGTACTTC. Protein product: CSMGLDRGYEQYF.